A single sample is the source of the 5 T cell receptor beta chains below, sequenced in a study of OX40 agonist ivuxolimab in advanced cancers. Method: immunoSEQ multiplex PCR; TCRdb's copy keeps in-frame clones and lacks some. The table records some 77,000 clones, approximately 82% of them present only once. Sequencing was performed on CD4+ or CD8+ T cells sorted from blood, taken in a trial of the OX40 agonist ivuxolimab. The receptors shown here come from an adult with an advanced solid tumor such as melanoma, head and neck, liver or kidney cancer.

The J gene is TRBJ2-5, the V gene TRBV5-6, with D perhaps matching TRBD1 (6 bases). The CDR3 is 13 residues long. Trimming shortened V by 3 bases and J by 4 bases, and 10 bases separated the two germline ends. Germline-derived CDR1 and CDR2 are SGHDT and YYEEEE. CDR3 loop: CASSWQGPETQYF. The CDR3 DNA follows: TGTGCCAGCAGCTGGCAGGGGCCAGAGACCCAGTACTTC.

V usage is TRBV11-2 and J usage is TRBJ1-2, with TRBD1 as a possible D gene (5 bases). Trimming stripped 5 bases from V and 6 bases from J, with 16 bases between. This CDR3 is 14 amino acids long. The germline V gene encodes CDR1 SGHAT and CDR2 FQNNGV. The CDR3 DNA follows: TGTGCCAGCAGCCTCCTCAGGGAAAGGAATGGCTACACCTTC. Encoded protein: CASSLLRERNGYTF.

As DNA, the CDR3 is TGTGCCAGCAGCACCGGAACAGGGGATCAGCCCCAGCATTTT. Translated: CASSTGTGDQPQHF. The rearrangement uses TRBV5-4 and TRBJ1-5, with 7 positions matching TRBD1. J gave up 5 bases and V 4 bases, and 6 bases lay outside the gene matches. CDR3 size: 14 residues. CDR1 and CDR2 (germline): SGHNT, YYREEE (reference sequence).

This chain links TRBV30 with TRBJ2-2, with TRBD2 matching 10 bases. Germline V gene sequence: CDR1 GTSNPN, CDR2 SVGIG (reference sequence). V lost 2 bases and J lost 0; bases outside the gene matches: 3. CDR3 length: 16 residues. In DNA, the CDR3 is TGTGCCTGGAGTAGGACTAGCGGCGCGAACACCGGGGAGCTGTTTTTT. Translated: CAWSRTSGANTGELFF.

The chain carries TRBV6-4 and TRBJ1-6; 9 nucleotides match TRBD1. Trimming at V came to 6 bases and at J to 8 bases, leaving 5 bases not matched to a gene. CDR1 and CDR2 (germline): MRHNA, SNTAGT. This CDR3 spans 14 amino acids. CDR3 DNA: TGTGCCAGCAGGGGACAGGGAAGGGATTCACCCCTCCACTTT. It is translated as CASRGQGRDSPLHF.